The 17 T cell receptor beta chains given below trace back to one sample, sequenced in a study of vaccination effects on CD4 cells after COVID-19. Antigens for these TCRs are unknown. Cells that had been cultured for approximately ten days were the source of isolated CD4+ T cells. Of the BNT162b2 and mRNA-1273 vaccines, participants received two doses of one or the other. Some clones are missing from TCRdb's copy, which holds only in-frame ones; the method was immunoSEQ multiplex PCR. The sample lists more than 60,000 clones; 70% to 75% were seen once. The sequencing used CD4+ T cells from PBMCs cultured without peptide, collected after COVID-19 vaccination. The receptor set was obtained from a human donor who received a COVID-19 vaccine.

This sequence joins TRBV6-5 and TRBJ1-1; a weak D match, TRBD1 (6 bases). Germline V gene sequence: CDR1 MNHEY, CDR2 SVGAGI. V lost 4 bases, J lost 5 bases, and 11 bases lay in between. This CDR3 is 13 amino acids long. The CDR3 nucleotides are TGTGCCAGCAGTTCCCCAGGGGTTACTGAAGCTTTCTTT. The encoded protein is CASSSPGVTEAFF.

The CDR3 DNA is TGTGCCAGCGCGACTAGCGGGGGGCCTCTCGAGCAGTACGTC. As protein: CASATSGGPLEQYV. The chain is built from TRBV10-3 and TRBJ2-7; 13 bases are a match to TRBD2. Trimming took 10 bases from V and 6 from J; bases not matched to a gene: 9. Germline CDR1 and CDR2: ENHRY and SYGVKD. CDR3 length: 14 residues.

The CDR3 loop reads CASSLGGARVGTEAFF. The CDR3 DNA reads TGTGCCAGCAGTTTAGGAGGGGCGCGGGTCGGCACTGAAGCTTTCTTT. The chain combines TRBV27 with TRBJ1-1, with TRBD1 as a possible D gene (5 bases). From germline, CDR1 is MNHEY and CDR2 SMNVEV (reference sequence). Trimming stripped 2 bases from V and 4 bases from J, with 17 bases between. The CDR3 spans 16 residues.

The chain uses TRBV5-1 and TRBJ2-2; no definite D call. The CDR3 sequence is 15 residues long. Germline V gene lookup returns CDR1 SGHRS and CDR2 YFSETQ. Trimming removed 0 bases from V and 0 bases from J, with 6 bases in between. The CDR3 sequence: CASSLGLPNTGELFF. CDR3 coding DNA: TGCGCCAGCAGCTTGGGTCTTCCGAACACCGGGGAGCTGTTTTTT.

This chain's CDR3 is CATSDLGTGESDTQYF. CDR3 bases: TGTGCCACCAGTGATTTGGGGACAGGGGAGTCAGATACGCAGTATTTT. V is TRBV24-1 and J is TRBJ2-3; TRBD1 agrees at 10 bases. CDR1 and CDR2 (germline): KGHDR, SFDVKD. Trimming took 0 bases from V and 4 from J; bases not matched to a gene: 3. This CDR3 is built from 16 residues.

The genes are TRBV24-1 and TRBJ2-7, with D unclear. The V end was cut by 4 bases, the J end by 3 bases, with 9 bases between. There are 13 residues in the CDR3. From germline, CDR1 is KGHDR and CDR2 SFDVKD. CDR3 nucleotides: TGTGCCACCAGTGACGACCGACACTACGAGCAGTACGTC. Protein: CATSDDRHYEQYV.

V gene TRBV11-2 combines with J gene TRBJ2-7, with D possibly being TRBD1 (6 bases). CDR3 length: 15 residues. Germline loops: CDR1 SGHAT, CDR2 FQNNGV. Trimming removed 7 bases from V and 2 bases from J, with 18 bases in between. The CDR3 loop is CASTLTRGSTYEQYV. Here the CDR3 DNA reads TGTGCCAGCACCCTTACGAGGGGGTCCACCTACGAGCAGTACGTC.

The chain links TRBV14 to TRBJ1-1; 7 bases map to TRBD1. This CDR3 comprises 15 residues. Germline CDR1 reads SGHDN; CDR2 reads FVKESK. V gave up 2 bases and J gave up 3 bases; unmatched junction bases: 6. The CDR3 nucleotides read TGTGCCAGCAGCCAATTCCAGGGGGGAGACACTGAAGCTTTCTTT. Translation gives CASSQFQGGDTEAFF.

The V call is TRBV7-2, the J call TRBJ1-6; TRBD1 agrees at 10 bases. The CDR3 spans 15 residues. V trimming: 5 bases; J trimming: 14 bases; junction bases outside the gene matches: 12. CDR1 SGHTA and CDR2 FQGNSA come from the germline V gene. CDR3: CASSLIGTGALALHF. The CDR3 DNA reads as TGTGCCAGCAGCCTAATCGGGACAGGGGCTTTGGCCCTCCACTTT.

This CDR3 is CASSFRGEAYNEQFF. CDR3 sequence (DNA): TGCGCCAGCAGCTTCAGGGGGGAGGCCTACAATGAGCAGTTCTTC. The chain recombines TRBV5-1 with TRBJ2-1, with a tentative D call TRBD1 (7 bases). This CDR3 comprises 15 residues. Germline-derived CDR1 and CDR2 are SGHRS and YFSETQ. V was cut by 2 bases and J by 2 bases, with 11 bases left in between.

This sequence joins TRBV19 and TRBJ1-4, with 8 bases identical to TRBD1. Germline V gene data show CDR1 as LNHDA and CDR2 as SQIVND (reference sequence). The CDR3 runs 14 residues. V lost 4 bases and J lost 8; bases outside the gene matches: 6. This CDR3 reads CASSTDRAMEKLFF. The CDR3 DNA sequence: TGTGCCAGTAGTACGGACAGGGCAATGGAAAAACTGTTTTTT.

This clone was seen many times. The chain uses TRBV6-6 and TRBJ1-2, with D maybe TRBD1 (6 bases). This CDR3 has 14 amino acids. Germline CDR1 and CDR2: MNHNY and SVGAGI (reference sequence). V shed 2 bases and J shed 7 bases, with 14 bases lying between them. The CDR3 here is CASSYIRGEGGYTF. The CDR3 DNA is TGTGCCAGCAGTTACATCAGGGGAGAGGGTGGCTACACCTTC.

The V gene is TRBV24-1, the J gene TRBJ2-3; D is uncertain. Germline values: CDR1 KGHDR, CDR2 SFDVKD. This CDR3 comprises 14 residues. The V gene lost 5 bases and the J gene lost 3 bases, with 11 bases spanning the gap. The DNA for the CDR3 is TGTGCCACCAGTGGTACCCTAGGGACAGATACGCAGTATTTT. Translation gives CATSGTLGTDTQYF.

This clone was recorded a few times. The rearrangement joins TRBV10-2 to TRBJ1-5, with D possibly TRBD1 on 5 matching bases. Looked up from germline, CDR1 is WSHSY and CDR2 is SAAADI. The CDR3 has 15 residues. V lost 3 bases and J 1 base, leaving 10 bases between the germline ends. Written as DNA, the CDR3 is TGCGCCAGCAGTGATTCCCAGGGAAGCAATCAGCCCCAGCATTTT. It translates to CASSDSQGSNQPQHF.

This chain joins TRBV7-2 and TRBJ2-7; no reliable D call. Trimming removed 1 base from V and 7 bases from J, with 11 bases in between. CDR3 size: 13 residues. Looked up from germline, CDR1 is SGHTA and CDR2 is FQGNSA. The CDR3 bases are TGTGCCAGCAGCTTAGGGTCCCAGAGGGAGCAGTACGTC. This translates into CASSLGSQREQYV.

J is TRBJ2-1 and V is TRBV7-9; 11 positions agree with TRBD2. Trimming cost V 4 bases and J 8 bases; bases outside gene matches: 10. CDR1 and CDR2 (germline): SEHNR, FQNEAQ (reference sequence). The CDR3 is 16 amino acids. For the CDR3, the DNA is TGTGCCAGCAGCTCGGGACTAGCGGACCGGTGGGATGAGCAGTTCTTC. This encodes CASSSGLADRWDEQFF.

This clone turned up a few times. The chain couples TRBV5-1 to TRBJ1-1; D not certain. The germline CDR1 and CDR2 sequences are SGHRS and YFSETQ. The CDR3 runs 14 residues. The ends were cut back, 0 bases at V and 1 base at J, with 7 bases in the middle. CDR3 bases: TGCGCCAGCAGCTTGGTTTGGGGGAACACTGAAGCTTTCTTT. Amino acid sequence: CASSLVWGNTEAFF.